The 20 T cell receptor beta chains in this list originate from one sample, sequenced in a study of cytotoxic CD8 clonotypes in ibrutinib-treated CLL. Assay used: immunoSEQ multiplex PCR; TCRdb lists only in-frame clones, some missing. The sample has more than 55,000 clones; more than 70% are singletons. The material sequenced was PBMCs, taken after 12 months of ibrutinib treatment. Source of these receptors: a human donor with chronic lymphocytic leukemia.

The CDR3 spells CATSRVQGGYTF. The CDR3 DNA reads TGTGCCACCAGCAGAGTGCAGGGTGGCTACACCTTC. The V call is TRBV15, the J call TRBJ1-2; TRBD1 might be the D (5 bases). The V end lost 1 base, the J end lost 7 bases, and 7 bases lay between the germline ends. The CDR3 is 12 residues long. The germline gives CDR1 LNHNV, CDR2 YYDKDF (reference sequence).

Comments on this clone: Additional DNA sequences in this sample encode the identical CDR3. The CDR3 spells CASSEEPGQGYEQYF. The CDR3 DNA is TGTGCCAGCAGTGAAGAACCGGGACAGGGTTACGAGCAGTACTTC. The chain is built from TRBV2 and TRBJ2-7, with 9 bases matching TRBD1. CDR1 and CDR2 from the germline V gene are SNHLY and FYNNEI. This CDR3 contains 15 residues. V lost 1 base and J lost 4; bases outside the gene matches: 5.

This clone appeared once. The CDR3 loop reads CASSLVTGPNTGELFF. The CDR3 nucleotides are TGCGCCAGCAGCTTGGTCACAGGGCCGAACACCGGGGAGCTGTTTTTT. V and J are TRBV5-1 and TRBJ2-2; a weak D match, TRBD1 (6 bases). Germline V gene sequence: CDR1 SGHRS, CDR2 YFSETQ. The CDR3 consists of 16 residues. The V and J ends lost 0 bases and 0 bases respectively, with 9 bases between them.

There are a few counts of this clone. The chain uses TRBV5-4 and TRBJ2-1, with 15 positions matching TRBD2. After removal of 3 bases from V and 7 bases from J, the junction contained 2 bases not matched to a gene. The CDR3 loop spans 15 amino acids. Germline V CDR1 and CDR2: SGHNT, YYREEE (reference sequence). The CDR3 loop reads CASSSGLAGGNEQFF. CDR3 DNA sequence: TGTGCCAGCAGCTCGGGACTAGCGGGAGGTAATGAGCAGTTCTTC.

This clone occurred once. The gene calls are TRBV9 and TRBJ2-3; weak D call: TRBD2 (6 bases). This CDR3 region has 16 residues. The V and J ends lost 4 bases and 8 bases respectively, with 23 bases between them. Germline V gives CDR1 SGDLS, CDR2 YYNGEE. The CDR3 spells CASSTGTPQPAVTQYF. The CDR3 DNA sequence: TGTGCCAGCAGCACTGGGACTCCCCAACCGGCGGTTACGCAGTATTTT.

This clone has only one observation. The J gene is TRBJ2-1, the V gene TRBV18; 10 bases agree with TRBD1. V gave up 1 base and J gave up 8 bases; unmatched junction bases: 8. The CDR3 is made up of 16 amino acids. Germline V lookup: CDR1 KGHSH, CDR2 LQKENI. Here the CDR3 DNA reads TGTGCCAGCTCACCACTCTTTGGACAGGGGGGCCATGAGCAGTTCTTC. This translates into CASSPLFGQGGHEQFF.

The chain is built from TRBV30 and TRBJ2-7; 7 nucleotides line up with TRBD1. The CDR3 extends over 14 amino acids. V lost 4 bases, J lost 4 bases, and 10 bases stayed unmatched. The V gene's germline CDR1 is GTSNPN and CDR2 SVGIG (reference sequence). The CDR3 DNA follows: TGTGCCTGGAATCAGGACAGGACGGGATACGAGCAGTACTTC. Amino acids: CAWNQDRTGYEQYF.

The V gene is TRBV7-4, the J gene TRBJ2-7; D may match TRBD1 or TRBD2 (5 bases each). The CDR3 is made up of 17 amino acids. The V end lost 1 base, the J end lost 2 bases, and 18 bases lay between the germline ends. Germline CDR1 is SGHVT and CDR2 is SQSDAQ. The CDR3 sequence is CASSLVCRDRSAYEQYF. The CDR3 nucleotides are TGTGCCAGCAGCTTAGTTTGCCGGGACCGATCTGCCTACGAGCAGTACTTC.

The V and J genes are TRBV18 and TRBJ2-2, with D possibly matching TRBD2 (6 bases). Germline V gives CDR1 KGHSH, CDR2 LQKENI. The CDR3 contains 16 residues. The V gene lost 1 base and the J gene lost 5 bases, with 14 bases spanning the gap. DNA of the CDR3: TGTGCCAGCTCACCACTTGCAGCGGGTGAAACCGGGGAGCTGTTTTTT. Encoded protein: CASSPLAAGETGELFF.

The chain links TRBV7-9 to TRBJ1-1; D call uncertain. Per the germline V gene, CDR1 is SEHNR and CDR2 is FQNEAQ (reference sequence). CDR3 length: 11 residues. With 3 bases removed from V and 7 bases from J, the gap between germline ends came to 6 bases. The CDR3 protein is CASSFRLEAFF. The DNA of the CDR3 is TGTGCCAGCAGCTTTAGGCTTGAAGCTTTCTTT.

The chain employs TRBV28 and TRBJ1-1, with D possibly matching TRBD1 (5 bases). Trimming removed 6 bases from V and 0 bases from J, with 11 bases in between. This CDR3 is 14 amino acids long. Germline V gives CDR1 MDHEN, CDR2 SYDVKM. CDR3 sequence reads: CASRRTRMNTEAFF. For the CDR3, the DNA is TGTGCCAGCAGACGGACAAGAATGAACACTGAAGCTTTCTTT.

This clone was observed a single time. The rearrangement uses TRBV14 and TRBJ2-1; weak D call: TRBD2 (5 bases). The V end lost 1 base, the J end lost 7 bases, and 20 bases lay between the germline ends. The length of the CDR3 is 17 residues. Germline-derived CDR1 and CDR2 are SGHDN and FVKESK. This CDR3 is CASSQGPPSSFRNEQFF. CDR3 bases: TGTGCCAGCAGCCAAGGGCCCCCTAGCAGCTTTCGGAATGAGCAGTTCTTC.

This clone was counted only a few times. The chain employs TRBV2 and TRBJ2-3, with 8 bases aligning to TRBD2. CDR1 is SNHLY, CDR2 FYNNEI, per germline. J lost 7 bases, V lost 0 bases, and 6 bases had no gene match. The CDR3 has 15 residues. Here the CDR3 reads CASSEAASGWNTQYF. DNA for the CDR3: TGTGCCAGCAGTGAAGCAGCTAGCGGGTGGAATACGCAGTATTTT.

The sample holds many counts of this clone. The genes are TRBV7-6 and TRBJ1-3; D is undetermined. This CDR3 has 16 residues. Germline-derived CDR1 and CDR2 are SGHVS and FNYEAQ. V lost 0 bases, J lost 0 bases, and 9 bases lay in between. CDR3 nucleotide sequence: TGTGCCAGCAGCTTAGCGTCGGTGGGCTCTGGAAACACCATATATTTT. It encodes CASSLASVGSGNTIYF.

The genes are TRBV7-6 and TRBJ1-1, with 7 bases identical to TRBD1. The germline CDR1 and CDR2 sequences are SGHVS and FNYEAQ. The junction had 11 bases not matched to a gene; V was cut back by 6 bases and J by 4 bases. There are 15 residues in the CDR3. CDR3 in DNA: TGTGCCAGCAGTCACGGTAGGGGGCTGATCACTGAAGCTTTCTTT. Residues: CASSHGRGLITEAFF.

J is TRBJ2-2 and V is TRBV7-2; 12 bases align to TRBD2. V was clipped by 2 bases and J by 8 bases; unmatched bases: 6. The CDR3 covers 16 residues. CDR1 and CDR2 (germline): SGHTA, FQGNSA. The CDR3 loop is CASSLSLAGGFGELFF. CDR3 DNA: TGTGCCAGCAGCTTAAGCCTAGCGGGAGGGTTTGGGGAGCTGTTTTTT.

The J gene is TRBJ2-7, the V gene TRBV28, with D perhaps being TRBD1 or TRBD2 (5 bases each). The CDR3 covers 12 residues. V was cut by 4 bases and J by 12 bases, with 16 bases left in between. Germline V gene lookup returns CDR1 MDHEN and CDR2 SYDVKM. The CDR3 spells CASSSPPEGRYF. The CDR3 region has the DNA TGTGCCAGCAGTTCACCGCCAGAGGGACGGTACTTC.

The chain combines TRBV6-5 with TRBJ2-2; TRBD2 matches 10 bases. J lost 5 bases, V lost 6 bases, and 6 bases had no gene match. The CDR3 consists of 15 residues. Germline-derived CDR1 and CDR2 are MNHEY and SVGAGI. The DNA of the CDR3 is TGTGCCAGCAGCGAGACTAGCGGGCGTACCGGGGAGCTGTTTTTT. It yields the protein CASSETSGRTGELFF.

The chain couples TRBV13 to TRBJ2-2; TRBD2 agrees at 11 bases. Germline V CDR1 and CDR2: PRHDT, FYEKMQ (reference sequence). The CDR3 contains 15 residues. J was trimmed by 6 bases and V by 5 bases; bases with no gene match: 5. The chain's CDR3 is CASSITSGRPGELFF. DNA for the CDR3: TGTGCCAGCAGCATAACTAGCGGGAGACCCGGGGAGCTGTTTTTT.

This clone has just a few counts. This chain connects TRBV7-3 to TRBJ2-3; 7 bases match TRBD2. CDR1 and CDR2 (germline): SGHTA, FQGTGA. The CDR3 spans 17 residues. V lost 0 bases and J lost 3; bases outside the gene matches: 9. Written as DNA, the CDR3 is TGTGCCAGCAGCTTAACAGGGAGGGCGATGGGGACAGATACGCAGTATTTT. Translating it yields CASSLTGRAMGTDTQYF.